A single sample gave rise to the 5 T cell receptor beta chains below, sequenced in a study of shared clonotypes between healthy human individuals. Clones were read by immunoSEQ multiplex PCR, and TCRdb kept only the in-frame ones, dropping some. This table has over 850,000 clones, more than 75% appearing once. Material: memory CD4+ T cells from PBMCs. Subset: CD45RA-negative fraction. The source of these receptors is a young man in good health. Some clones in this sample may be carry-over from other donors' samples.

V and J are TRBV7-9 and TRBJ1-5; no clear D gene. CDR1 and CDR2 (germline): SEHNR, FQNEAQ (reference sequence). V lost 0 bases, J lost 9 bases, and 6 bases lay in between. The CDR3 is made up of 12 amino acids. CDR3 residues: CASSLAQGPQHF. The CDR3 DNA reads as TGTGCCAGCAGCTTAGCGCAAGGGCCCCAGCATTTT.

As for this clone: Other DNA variants within this sample encode the same CDR3. The chain couples TRBV5-1 to TRBJ1-1; the D gene is possibly TRBD1 (5 bases). In germline, CDR1 is SGHRS, CDR2 YFSETQ. The CDR3 extends over 14 amino acids. V was clipped by 0 bases and J by 4 bases, with 10 bases between them. The CDR3 DNA reads as TGCGCCAGCAGCTTGGCTCAGGGAGGCACTGAAGCTTTCTTT. Protein: CASSLAQGGTEAFF.

This clone has a count of ten or more. The chain couples TRBV7-2 to TRBJ1-1; 12 nucleotides line up with TRBD1. The CDR3 is 14 amino acids. Germline V gene lookup returns CDR1 SGHTA and CDR2 FQGNSA. J lost 11 bases, V lost 5 bases, and 9 bases had no gene match. In DNA, the CDR3 is TGTGCCAGCAGCCCGCCGGGACAGGGGGCCGGCGCTTTCTTT. Its protein is CASSPPGQGAGAFF.

The chain recombines TRBV11-2 with TRBJ2-1; D is undetermined. V lost 5 bases and J lost 7, with 12 bases in between. Germline CDR1 reads SGHAT; CDR2 reads FQNNGV. This CDR3 contains 13 residues. CDR3 nucleotide sequence: TGTGCCAGCAGCCCGGACCCTTTTAATGAGCAGTTCTTC. Its protein is CASSPDPFNEQFF.

This clone was observed a few times. The gene calls are TRBV13 and TRBJ2-7; TRBD2 might be the D (6 bases). CDR1 is PRHDT and CDR2 is FYEKMQ in the germline V gene (reference sequence). The CDR3 runs to 15 residues. Between the trimmed V and J ends, which lost 5 bases and 0 bases, there was a span of 14 bases. DNA of the CDR3: TGTGCCAGCAGCCGAGGAGGGAGTCGCTCCTACGAGCAGTACTTC. As protein: CASSRGGSRSYEQYF.